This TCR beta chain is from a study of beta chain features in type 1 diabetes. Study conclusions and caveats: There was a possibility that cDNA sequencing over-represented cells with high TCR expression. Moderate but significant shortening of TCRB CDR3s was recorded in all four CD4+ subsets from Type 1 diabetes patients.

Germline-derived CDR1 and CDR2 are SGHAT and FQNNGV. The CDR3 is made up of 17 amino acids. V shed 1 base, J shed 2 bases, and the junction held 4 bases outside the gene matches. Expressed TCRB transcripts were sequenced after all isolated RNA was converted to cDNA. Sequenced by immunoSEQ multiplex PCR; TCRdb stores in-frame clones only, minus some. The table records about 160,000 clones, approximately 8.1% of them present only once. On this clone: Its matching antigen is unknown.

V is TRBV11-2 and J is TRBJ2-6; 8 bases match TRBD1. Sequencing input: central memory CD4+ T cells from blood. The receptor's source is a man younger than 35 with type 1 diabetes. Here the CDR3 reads CASSLVHRGTGANVLTF. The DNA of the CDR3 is TGTGCCAGCAGCTTAGTACACAGGGGGACTGGGGCCAACGTCCTGACTTTC.